A single sample gave rise to the 17 T cell receptor beta chains below, sequenced in a study of blood T cell repertoires in COVID-19. Only in-frame clones appear in the TCRdb table, and some are missing; sequencing was by immunoSEQ multiplex PCR. The sample contains about 200,000 clones, 65% to 90% of which appear only once. Material for sequencing was PBMCs or T cells enriched from blood (not recorded which). These receptors were collected from an older woman with acute COVID-19.

Here the CDR3 DNA reads TGTGCCAGTAGTATGTACAGAAACACTGAAGCTTTCTTT. Its translation: CASSMYRNTEAFF. This rearrangement joins TRBV19 to TRBJ1-1, with D unclear. Germline CDR1 is LNHDA and CDR2 is SQIVND (reference sequence). V lost 3 bases, J lost 2 bases, and 7 bases lay in between. There are 13 residues in the CDR3.

The chain recombines TRBV7-2 with TRBJ2-5; 7 bases map to TRBD2. V dropped 5 bases and J dropped 2; count of bases not matched to a gene: 8. The CDR3 sequence is 15 residues long. The germline V gene has CDR1 SGHTA and CDR2 FQGNSA. DNA for the CDR3: TGTGCCAGCAGCCCCGGGTGGGGGGGACAAGAGACCCAGTACTTC. It yields the protein CASSPGWGGQETQYF.

The rearrangement links TRBV19 to TRBJ1-5; D gene unclear. Germline-derived CDR1 and CDR2 are LNHDA and SQIVND (reference sequence). This CDR3 is 15 amino acids long. Trimming stripped 5 bases from V and 5 bases from J, with 16 bases between. CDR3 coding DNA: TGTGCCAGTAGTCGGGGTGGCAGCCCCTATCAGCCCCAGCATTTT. This sequence encodes CASSRGGSPYQPQHF.

The V and J genes are TRBV7-2 and TRBJ1-1; D is unresolved. This CDR3 comprises 13 residues. With 3 bases removed from V and 7 bases from J, the gap between germline ends came to 12 bases. Per germline, CDR1 SGHTA and CDR2 FQGNSA. CDR3 region: CASSFYSYIEAFF. DNA for the CDR3: TGTGCCAGCAGCTTCTACAGCTATATTGAAGCTTTCTTT. The complete variable domain, with remaining parts taken from reference TRBV7-2 and TRBJ1-1, reads GAGVSQSPSNKVTEKGKDVELRCDPISGHTALYWYRQSLGQGLEFLIYFQGNSAPDKSGLPSDRFSAERTGGSVSTLTIQRTQQEDSAVYLCASSFYSYIEAFFGQGTRLTVV.

The chain is built from TRBV19 and TRBJ2-1; D possibly corresponds to TRBD2 (5 bases). V was clipped by 4 bases and J by 8 bases, with 12 bases between them. The CDR3 has 13 amino acids. From germline, CDR1 is LNHDA and CDR2 SQIVND (reference sequence). CDR3 amino acids: CASSNSEEDEQFF. In DNA, the CDR3 is TGTGCCAGTAGTAACTCAGAGGAGGATGAGCAGTTCTTC. The full variable domain, its missing parts supplied by reference TRBV19 and TRBJ2-1, is DGGITQSPKYLFRKEGQNVTLSCEQNLNHDAMYWYRQDPGQGLRLIYYSQIVNDFQKGDIAEGYSVSREKKESFPLTVTSAQKNPTAFYLCASSNSEEDEQFFGPGTRLTVL.

This clone was detected only a few times. The chain is built from TRBV19 and TRBJ1-1, with 7 nucleotides matching TRBD1. Germline lookup yields CDR1 LNHDA and CDR2 SQIVND (reference sequence). With 5 bases clipped from V and 7 bases from J, the junction kept 7 bases outside the gene matches. This CDR3 region has 13 residues. CDR3 nucleotides: TGTGCCAGTAGTTTGGACAGGTGGGGTGAAGCTTTCTTT. This gives the protein CASSLDRWGEAFF.

The chain couples TRBV6-5 to TRBJ1-4; 7 bases are shared with TRBD1. Germline values: CDR1 MNHEY, CDR2 SVGAGI. CDR3 length equals 14 residues. Trimming cost V 4 bases and J 8 bases; bases outside gene matches: 7. CDR3 sequence reads: CASSSGGQPEKLFF. CDR3 DNA sequence: TGTGCCAGCAGTTCAGGGGGACAGCCAGAAAAACTGTTTTTT.

This sequence joins TRBV4-2 and TRBJ1-2; 7 bases are shared with TRBD1. Looked up from germline, CDR1 is LGHNA and CDR2 is YNFKEQ. Trimming took 4 bases from V and 8 from J; bases not matched to a gene: 10. The CDR3 is 14 amino acids. The CDR3 nucleotides read TGTGCCAGCAGCCCAAGTGACAGGGCGGGGGGCTACACCTTC. Its translation is CASSPSDRAGGYTF.

The CDR3 DNA sequence: TGTGCCAGTAGTACCCCCACAGGGGCGAAAAACTATGGCTACACCTTC. Its protein is CASSTPTGAKNYGYTF. The chain combines TRBV19 with TRBJ1-2, with TRBD1 identical over 7 bases. J lost 2 bases, V lost 4 bases, and 10 bases had no gene match. There are 16 residues in the CDR3. Germline assignment: CDR1 LNHDA and CDR2 SQIVND (reference sequence).

This chain links TRBV7-2 with TRBJ1-5; D call uncertain. Germline V gene sequence: CDR1 SGHTA, CDR2 FQGNSA. This CDR3 is built from 16 residues. Trimming pared 0 bases from V and 7 bases from J, leaving 16 bases between. This CDR3 is CASSLAPGNLQQPQHF. CDR3 DNA: TGTGCCAGCAGCTTAGCTCCGGGGAATTTACAACAGCCCCAGCATTTT. Together with reference TRBV7-2 and TRBJ1-5, the CDR3 gives the full variable domain: GAGVSQSPSNKVTEKGKDVELRCDPISGHTALYWYRQSLGQGLEFLIYFQGNSAPDKSGLPSDRFSAERTGGSVSTLTIQRTQQEDSAVYLCASSLAPGNLQQPQHFGDGTRLSIL.

In its sample, this clone was seen once. The CDR3 protein is CASSAGTGRTDTQYF. The CDR3 DNA reads TGTGCCAGCAGTGCCGGGACAGGGCGCACAGATACGCAGTATTTT. This chain connects TRBV27 to TRBJ2-3, with 9 bases aligning to TRBD1. The CDR3 consists of 15 residues. Trimming cost V 5 bases and J 1 base; bases outside gene matches: 4. Looked up from germline, CDR1 is MNHEY and CDR2 is SMNVEV (reference sequence).

The rearrangement joins TRBV25-1 to TRBJ2-7; 12 positions match TRBD2. J gave up 0 bases and V 3 bases, and 6 bases lay outside the gene matches. Germline V gene data show CDR1 as MGHDK and CDR2 as SYGVNS. The CDR3 spans 17 residues. As DNA, the CDR3 is TGTGCCAGCAGTGACACTAGCGGGAGGACCCTCTCCTACGAGCAGTACTTC. Encoded protein: CASSDTSGRTLSYEQYF.

J is TRBJ1-2 and V is TRBV20-1; D gene ambiguous. The CDR3 length is 14 residues. Trimming pared 3 bases from V and 8 bases from J, leaving 19 bases between. Germline values: CDR1 DFQATT, CDR2 SNEGSKA (reference sequence). CDR3 protein: CSASTEAKGGGYTF. The DNA for the CDR3 is TGCAGTGCTAGTACGGAGGCGAAAGGTGGCGGCTACACCTTC.

The rearrangement joins TRBV19 to TRBJ2-1, with D maybe TRBD2 (5 bases). V lost 5 bases and J 8 bases, leaving 19 bases between the germline ends. This CDR3 has 15 amino acids. Looked up from germline, CDR1 is LNHDA and CDR2 is SQIVND (reference sequence). For the CDR3, the DNA is TGTGCCAGTAGTGCAAGCGCCTCGGGGTCCGATGAGCAGTTCTTC. Protein product: CASSASASGSDEQFF.

J is TRBJ1-2 and V is TRBV11-2; 7 nucleotides agree with TRBD1. The CDR3 has 13 residues. Germline V gives CDR1 SGHAT, CDR2 FQNNGV. J was trimmed by 7 bases and V by 4 bases; bases with no gene match: 6. The chain's CDR3 is CASSSAGGTGYTF. The CDR3 nucleotides read TGTGCCAGCAGCTCCGCAGGGGGGACTGGCTACACCTTC.

The chain recombines TRBV15 with TRBJ1-4; D is unclear. V lost 5 bases and J 6 bases, leaving 13 bases between the germline ends. In germline, CDR1 is LNHNV, CDR2 YYDKDF (reference sequence). The CDR3 loop spans 14 amino acids. The CDR3 DNA reads as TGTGCCACCAGCTTACCCCCACGGGATGAAAAACTGTTTTTT. Its translation: CATSLPPRDEKLFF. Based on the CDR3 plus reference TRBV15 and TRBJ1-4, the full variable domain is DAMVIQNPRYQVTQFGKPVTLSCSQTLNHNVMYWYQQKSSQAPKLLFHYYDKDFNNEADTPDNFQSRRPNTSFCFLDIRSPGLGDTAMYLCATSLPPRDEKLFFGSGTQLSVL.

The chain uses TRBV11-2 and TRBJ1-1; 9 nucleotides align to TRBD1. The trim removed 2 bases at V and 10 bases at J, leaving 8 bases unmatched. The CDR3 has 14 amino acids. CDR1 is SGHAT and CDR2 is FQNNGV in the germline V gene. CDR3 in amino acids: CASSLLGQGGGAFF. The CDR3 nucleotides are TGTGCCAGCAGCTTATTGGGACAGGGCGGGGGAGCTTTCTTT. Supplemented by reference TRBV11-2 and TRBJ1-1, the full variable domain reads EAGVAQSPRYKIIEKRQSVAFWCNPISGHATLYWYQQILGQGPKLLIQFQNNGVVDDSQLPKDRFSAERLKGVDSTLKIQPAKLEDSAVYLCASSLLGQGGGAFFGQGTRLTVV.